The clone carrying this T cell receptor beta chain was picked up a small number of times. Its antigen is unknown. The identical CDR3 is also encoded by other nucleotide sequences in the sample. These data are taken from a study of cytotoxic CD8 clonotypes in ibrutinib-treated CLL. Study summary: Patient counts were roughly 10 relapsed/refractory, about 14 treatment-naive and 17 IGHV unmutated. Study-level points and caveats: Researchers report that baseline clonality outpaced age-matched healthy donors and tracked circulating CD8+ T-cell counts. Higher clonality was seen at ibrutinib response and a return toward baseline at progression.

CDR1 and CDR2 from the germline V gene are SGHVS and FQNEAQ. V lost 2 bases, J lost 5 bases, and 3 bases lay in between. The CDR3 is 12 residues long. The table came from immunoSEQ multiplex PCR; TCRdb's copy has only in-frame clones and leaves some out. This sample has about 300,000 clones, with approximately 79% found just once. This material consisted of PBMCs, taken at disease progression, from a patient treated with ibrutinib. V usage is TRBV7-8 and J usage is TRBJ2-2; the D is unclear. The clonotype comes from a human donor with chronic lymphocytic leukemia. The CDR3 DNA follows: TGTGCCAGCAGCTTAAGAACCGGGGAGCTGTTTTTT. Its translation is CASSLRTGELFF.